The entry below gives a single TCR beta chain sequence along with its context. Its target is unknown. This sample is part of a study of cytomegalovirus exposure and HLA in healthy donors. The study's findings and limits: Most TCR sequences showed up rarely, but some public TCRs showed up in many donors. Cytomegalovirus association was listed for about 150 TCR beta chains. It was reported that the classifier diagnosed cytomegalovirus status with high specificity and sensitivity in both the original and validation cohorts.

CDR3 length: 15 amino acids. Data came from immunoSEQ multiplex PCR; TCRdb stores just in-frame clones and leaves some out. The profile covers around 140,000 clones, with roughly nine tenths appearing a single time and roughly 1.2% taken by the ten largest. Input material: PBMCs. This receptor was obtained from a woman aged 18-30 years in good health and CMV-seronegative. This chain links TRBV23-1 with TRBJ1-5, with D perhaps TRBD1 (5 bases). TRBV23-1 is placed among ORFs of uncertain function. Here the CDR3 reads CDPGLPHYSNQPQHF. The DNA of the CDR3 is TGCGATCCGGGACTGCCCCATTATAGCAATCAGCCCCAGCATTTT.